The 17 T cell receptor beta chains given below trace back to one sample, sequenced in a study of blood T cell repertoires in COVID-19. The repertoire was sequenced with immunoSEQ multiplex PCR; TCRdb's copy has only in-frame clones and lacks some. The sample includes about 270,000 clones, about nine tenths of them seen just once. Specimen: PBMCs or T cells enriched from blood (not recorded which). All receptors come from a man aged 18-30 years who had recovered from COVID-19.

CDR3 in amino acids: CSASRGIAGASSPLHF. In DNA form, the CDR3 reads TGCAGTGCTAGTAGGGGAATAGCAGGGGCAAGTTCACCCCTCCACTTT. This sequence joins TRBV20-1 and TRBJ1-6; the D gene is possibly TRBD1 (6 bases). With 3 bases removed from V and 9 bases from J, the gap between germline ends came to 21 bases. Germline values: CDR1 DFQATT, CDR2 SNEGSKA (reference sequence). The CDR3 covers 16 residues.

The V and J genes are TRBV19 and TRBJ1-2; tentative D call: TRBD1 (6 bases). This CDR3 has 12 residues. Trimming took off 2 bases at V and 8 bases at J, with 9 bases between the two ends. Germline V lookup: CDR1 LNHDA, CDR2 SQIVND (reference sequence). This chain's CDR3 is CASSIPGDGYTF. In DNA, the CDR3 is TGTGCCAGTAGTATACCAGGGGACGGCTACACCTTC.

The chain employs TRBV5-1 and TRBJ2-2; D not certain. This CDR3 contains 17 residues. The germline gives CDR1 SGHRS, CDR2 YFSETQ. Trimming took off 4 bases at V and 0 bases at J, with 16 bases between the two ends. In nucleotides, the CDR3 is TGCGCCAGCAGCAGCTTTGCGGCCGCATCGAACACCGGGGAGCTGTTTTTT. Translating gives CASSSFAAASNTGELFF.

The chain joins TRBV28 to TRBJ2-3, with D possibly being TRBD1 (6 bases). The CDR3 extends over 14 amino acids. V lost 4 bases, J lost 2 bases, and 10 bases lay in between. Germline V gives CDR1 MDHEN, CDR2 SYDVKM. In DNA, the CDR3 is TGTGCCAGCAGTTCACGACAGGCCACAGATACGCAGTATTTT. This gives the protein CASSSRQATDTQYF.

The chain joins TRBV6-5 to TRBJ1-1; TRBD1 matches 7 bases. The CDR3 runs 15 residues. The V segment lost 2 bases and the J segment 5 bases; nucleotides outside the gene matches: 8. Germline lookup yields CDR1 MNHEY and CDR2 SVGAGI. The CDR3 is CASSYHRQGLTEAFF. Written as DNA, the CDR3 is TGTGCCAGCAGTTACCATCGACAGGGATTGACTGAAGCTTTCTTT.

This clone turned up a few times. The chain uses TRBV10-2 and TRBJ2-3; 11 nucleotides agree with TRBD2. This CDR3 region has 17 residues. After removal of 6 bases from V and 0 bases from J, the junction contained 8 bases not matched to a gene. Germline V gene sequence: CDR1 WSHSY, CDR2 SAAADI. The CDR3 protein is CASRLAGATTSTDTQYF. CDR3 bases: TGCGCCAGCAGACTAGCGGGGGCGACTACTAGCACAGATACGCAGTATTTT.

This clone was observed a single time. This chain uses TRBV28 with TRBJ1-2, with D maybe TRBD1 (6 bases). The CDR3 runs 14 residues. The V gene lost 3 bases and the J gene lost 5 bases, with 13 bases spanning the gap. Germline values: CDR1 MDHEN, CDR2 SYDVKM. In DNA form, the CDR3 reads TGTGCCAGCAGTTTTCTCAGGGGCTGGTATGGCTACACCTTC. Its translation: CASSFLRGWYGYTF.

J is TRBJ1-1 and V is TRBV9; no clear D gene. The CDR3 covers 13 residues. Per the germline V gene, CDR1 is SGDLS and CDR2 is YYNGEE. V lost 0 bases, J lost 3 bases, and 6 bases lay in between. The CDR3 DNA reads TGTGCCAGCAGCGTAGGAACAGACACTGAAGCTTTCTTT. Translated, it gives CASSVGTDTEAFF.

The rearrangement links TRBV2 to TRBJ2-7; maybe TRBD2 (5 bases). Germline-derived CDR1 and CDR2 are SNHLY and FYNNEI. The CDR3 consists of 13 residues. Trimming took off 6 bases at V and 6 bases at J, with 15 bases between the two ends. The CDR3 DNA is TGTGCCAGCAGCGGGGATGCTAGACGCGAGCAGTACTTC. Amino acid sequence: CASSGDARREQYF.

V is TRBV11-3 and J is TRBJ2-7; D unresolved. This CDR3 has 14 amino acids. In germline, CDR1 is SGHNT, CDR2 YENEEA. V shed 5 bases and J shed 0 bases, with 11 bases lying between them. In nucleotides, the CDR3 is TGTGCCAGCAGCCTAGGGCTCATCTCCTACGAGCAGTACTTC. It is translated as CASSLGLISYEQYF.

The chain joins TRBV6-5 to TRBJ1-1; 8 bases map to TRBD1. Germline V gene sequence: CDR1 MNHEY, CDR2 SVGAGI. V lost 0 bases to trimming and J lost 1 base; unmatched junction nucleotides: 1. The CDR3 loop spans 15 amino acids. Here the CDR3 reads CASSYSGTGNTEAFF. Here the CDR3 DNA reads TGTGCCAGCAGTTACTCCGGGACAGGGAACACTGAAGCTTTCTTT.

The chain's CDR3 is CASSHQEGGRNGELFF. CDR3 DNA sequence: TGTGCCAGCTCACACCAAGAAGGGGGCAGGAACGGGGAGCTGTTTTTT. V is TRBV18 and J is TRBJ2-2, with TRBD1 matching over 7 bases. This CDR3 contains 16 residues. Germline CDR1 KGHSH, CDR2 LQKENI. Germline trimming cut 4 bases from V and 7 bases from J; bases unmatched to any gene: 12.

This clone has only one observation. V gene TRBV5-4 combines with J gene TRBJ2-3; TRBD2 aligns across 7 bases. The length of the CDR3 is 16 residues. Trimming took 4 bases from V and 2 from J; bases not matched to a gene: 10. Germline assignment: CDR1 SGHNT and CDR2 YYREEE (reference sequence). CDR3: CASSLRLAPNTDTQYF. The CDR3 region has the DNA TGTGCCAGCAGCCTGAGACTAGCACCTAACACAGATACGCAGTATTTT.

The chain joins TRBV10-3 to TRBJ2-1; 11 nucleotides agree with TRBD2. The V gene's germline CDR1 is ENHRY and CDR2 SYGVKD. J lost 8 bases, V lost 2 bases, and 5 bases had no gene match. The CDR3 is made up of 15 amino acids. CDR3 bases: TGTGCCATCAGTGAGCCCATAGCGGGAGGGGATGAGCAGTTCTTC. It yields the protein CAISEPIAGGDEQFF.

This clone has a single count. This chain uses TRBV12-3 or TRBV12-4 with TRBJ2-3; perhaps TRBD1 as D (6 bases). The CDR3 covers 13 residues. Trimming took off 5 bases at V and 2 bases at J, with 8 bases between the two ends. The CDR3 DNA sequence: TGTGCCAGCAGTACAGGGTTCACAGATACGCAGTATTTT. This codes for CASSTGFTDTQYF.

The chain couples TRBV7-2 to TRBJ1-3; D gene uncertain. CDR3 length: 15 residues. V gave up 5 bases and J gave up 2 bases, with 13 bases separating them. CDR1 SGHTA and CDR2 FQGNSA come from the germline V gene. The CDR3 spells CASSPTLRAGNTIYF. CDR3 nucleotide sequence: TGTGCCAGCAGCCCAACTCTTCGAGCTGGAAACACCATATATTTT.

The chain recombines TRBV3-1 (or the pseudogene TRBV3-2) with TRBJ1-1; no definite D call. There are 14 residues in the CDR3. V dropped 3 bases and J dropped 1 base, with 9 bases sitting between them. CDR1 and CDR2 (germline): LGHDT, YNNKEL (reference sequence). The DNA of the CDR3 is TGTGCCAGCAGCCACGGGGTTGGGAACACTGAAGCTTTCTTT. It encodes CASSHGVGNTEAFF.